The rows below give T cell receptor beta chains drawn from one sample of a study of CD4 T cells in relation to SARS-CoV-2 and coronaviruses. Measured with immunoSEQ multiplex PCR; TCRdb has only the in-frame clones, and not every one. The sample gives 20,000 to 25,000 clones, about 80% of which show up once; about an eighth is in the top ten. No antigens are known for them. The sample was CD4+ T cells from PBMCs, cultured in vitro. These receptors were taken from a human donor in good health. CDR3s include the opening cysteine and the closing phenylalanine or tryptophan. The order of the fields is J gene, D gene, V gene, clone size, CDR3 DNA, CDR3 protein. The D gene is left open where the match is weak. Only some rows state a clone size, as once, few, many or a class for expanded clones.

TRBJ2-1,-,TRBV11-2,-,TGTGCCAGCAGCTTAGGCAGTTACAATGAGCAGTTCTTC,CASSLGSYNEQFF
TRBJ2-1,TRBD1,TRBV5-4,few,TGTGCCAGCAGCCTAGGACAGGGGACCCTTCTCTACAATGAGCAGTTCTTC,CASSLGQGTLLYNEQFF
TRBJ2-7,TRBD1,TRBV11-2,once,TGTGCCAGCAGCCCAGGGGGCTACGAGCAGTACTTC,CASSPGGYEQYF
TRBJ1-5,-,TRBV28,-,TGTGCCAGCAGTTTAAGGGGATTCTATAGCAATCAGCCCCAGCATTTT,CASSLRGFYSNQPQHF
TRBJ2-3,-,TRBV7-9,-,TGTGCCAGCAGCTTCGTCGAAAGCACAGATACGCAGTATTTT,CASSFVESTDTQYF
TRBJ2-3,-,TRBV4-2,few,TGTGCCAGCAGCCAAGGCGAAGAGAGCACAGATACGCAGTATTTT,CASSQGEESTDTQYF
TRBJ2-1,-,TRBV5-8,few,TGTGCCAGCAGCTTGCAGCGCAATGAGCAGTTCTTC,CASSLQRNEQFF
TRBJ2-5,TRBD2,TRBV7-8,-,TGTGCCAGCAGCTTCGAGACTTGGGGCGGGGGGCGGCAAGAGACCCAGTACTTC,CASSFETWGGGRQETQYF
TRBJ2-1,TRBD1,TRBV18,-,TGTGCCAGCTCACTTGCCCGGGACAGGGGCAACAATGAGCAGTTCTTC,CASSLARDRGNNEQFF
TRBJ2-2,-,TRBV3-1/TRBV3-2,-,TGTGCCAGCAGCCGTTGGGCTAGTCTCGTCACCGGGGAGCTGTTTTTT,CASSRWASLVTGELFF
TRBJ2-7,-,TRBV30,-,TGTGCCTGGAGTGTACTAAGGGTTCCCTACGAGCAGTACTTC,CAWSVLRVPYEQYF
TRBJ2-3,-,TRBV20-1,-,TGCAGTGCTCAGAAGGATACGCAGTATTTT,CSAQKDTQYF
TRBJ1-3,-,TRBV6-5,-,TGTGCCAGCAGACCCCCGGCAGGAGGAAACACCATATATTTT,CASRPPAGGNTIYF
TRBJ2-5,-,TRBV19,few,TGTGCCAGTAGTCTCGGGACGCCCCTAGTTGGACCCCAGTACTTC,CASSLGTPLVGPQYF
TRBJ2-7,-,TRBV29-1,-,TGCAGCGTTGAAGAGGGGGGGGGCGAATCCTACGAGCAGTACTTC,CSVEEGGGESYEQYF
TRBJ2-1,-,TRBV7-9,-,TGTGCCAGCAGCCCCGGAGGAGGGATGCACAATGAGCAGTTCTTC,CASSPGGGMHNEQFF
TRBJ2-1,-,TRBV27,few,TGTGCCAGCAGTTTAAGGTCCCGCCCTTACAATGAGCAGTTCTTC,CASSLRSRPYNEQFF
TRBJ2-2,-,TRBV7-3,-,TGTGCCAGCAGCCCACAATCGAACACCGGGGAGCTGTTTTTT,CASSPQSNTGELFF
TRBJ2-5,TRBD2,TRBV5-1,-,TGCGCCAGCAAGTGGGGCGGGAGTTTAGGAGAGACCCAGTACTTC,CASKWGGSLGETQYF
TRBJ2-3,-,TRBV9,-,TGTGCCAGCAGCGTAGACCGTGGTCTTGATACGCAGTATTTT,CASSVDRGLDTQYF
TRBJ1-5,-,TRBV12-3/TRBV12-4,-,TGTGCCAGCAGTTTAAGGGGGGGTGGGCCCCAGCATTTT,CASSLRGGGPQHF
TRBJ1-4,-,TRBV28,-,TGTGCCAGCAGTTTACCCGGGCCCTTGGTGGAAAAACTGTTTTTT,CASSLPGPLVEKLFF
TRBJ1-1,TRBD1,TRBV18,-,TGTGCCAGCTCAGGGACAGCCGCTACTGAAGCTTTCTTT,CASSGTAATEAFF
TRBJ2-5,TRBD2,TRBV12-5,-,TGTGCTAGTGGTCAAACTAGCGGGAGATTTGAGACCCAGTACTTC,CASGQTSGRFETQYF
TRBJ2-1,TRBD2,TRBV7-7,few,TGTGCCAGCAGCCCTAGAGGGGTAGCGGGAGTAAATAATGAGCAGTTCTTC,CASSPRGVAGVNNEQFF
TRBJ1-1,-,TRBV11-3,-,TGTGCCAGCAGCCGAGACGGGCAGAACACTGAAGCTTTCTTT,CASSRDGQNTEAFF
TRBJ2-3,TRBD2,TRBV14,-,TGTGCCAGCAGCCCTACGGGGCTAGGGAGGGCAGATACGCAGTATTTT,CASSPTGLGRADTQYF
TRBJ2-1,TRBD2,TRBV19,once,TGTGCCAGTAGTCTCCTGAATAGGCTAGCGGGAGGATACAATGAGCAGTTCTTC,CASSLLNRLAGGYNEQFF